This passage covers 19 T cell receptor beta chains from one sample sequenced in a study of T cells in tuberculosis (dated by TCRdb to 2017 to 2018). Library method: the immunoSEQ multiplex PCR assay. The clones in this table, taken by TCRdb from immuneACCESS, are in-frame only. Not every clone is retained; where verified, under half of the shortfall comes from an unresolved V gene, and the cause of the rest is unknown. Here the sample has 37,000 or so clones; about 94% occur a single time. About 12% of the sample comes from the top ten. Sequenced sample: PBMCs. These receptors were obtained from a donor between 10 and 35 years old with latent tuberculosis or without tuberculosis infection. Some clones in this sample may be carry-over from other donors' samples.

V gene TRBV7-2 combines with J gene TRBJ1-1; D unresolved. The CDR3 loop spans 12 amino acids. Trimming removed 3 bases at V and 7 bases at J, with 9 bases between. Germline V CDR1 and CDR2: SGHTA, FQGNSA. The CDR3 loop reads CASSLLGSEAFF. The DNA for the CDR3 is TGTGCCAGCAGCTTGCTCGGGAGTGAAGCTTTCTTT.

The chain links TRBV12-5 to TRBJ2-3; TRBD2 is a possible D gene (6 bases). Trimming removed 1 base at V and 9 bases at J, with 17 bases between. The CDR3 runs 15 residues. Per germline, CDR1 LGHNT and CDR2 FRNRAP. The CDR3 region is CASGLGMMGEVTQYF. DNA for the CDR3: TGTGCTAGTGGTTTGGGGATGATGGGGGAGGTGACGCAGTATTTT.

The chain is built from TRBV27 and TRBJ2-7, with D unresolved. Between the trimmed V and J ends, which lost 6 bases and 2 bases, there was a span of 14 bases. This CDR3 comprises 14 residues. The germline V gene has CDR1 MNHEY and CDR2 SMNVEV (reference sequence). The CDR3 DNA reads as TGTGCCAGCAGGCCCTCCGATAGCCCCTACGAGCAGTACTTC. Its translation: CASRPSDSPYEQYF.

The chain has TRBV5-1 and TRBJ2-3; D gene ambiguous. The germline V gene has CDR1 SGHRS and CDR2 YFSETQ. Trimming stripped 0 bases from V and 6 bases from J, with 14 bases between. This CDR3 comprises 15 residues. The CDR3 DNA reads as TGCGCCAGCAGCTTGGCCGGTAGTAGTTTGGATACGCAGTATTTT. Translation: CASSLAGSSLDTQYF.

The chain recombines TRBV23-1 with TRBJ2-5, with D perhaps matching TRBD2 (7 bases). TRBV23-1 is flagged as an ORF with uncertain function. The CDR3 runs to 14 residues. Between the trimmed V and J ends, which lost 8 bases and 4 bases, there was a span of 17 bases. CDR3 coding DNA: TGCGCCAGCCCCAGGGGCTGGGGGGGAGAGACCCAGTACTTC. Encoded protein: CASPRGWGGETQYF.

This chain uses TRBV7-2 with TRBJ1-3; 7 bases agree with TRBD1. The CDR3 sequence is 15 residues long. The ends lost 5 bases at V and 4 bases at J; junction bases unmatched: 8. Per the germline V gene, CDR1 is SGHTA and CDR2 is FQGNSA. Here the CDR3 DNA reads TGTGCCAGCAGCACATGGACAGGACCCGGAAACACCATATATTTT. Its protein is CASSTWTGPGNTIYF. The full variable domain, rest sourced from reference TRBV7-2 and TRBJ1-3, is GAGVSQSPSNKVTEKGKDVELRCDPISGHTALYWYRQSLGQGLEFLIYFQGNSAPDKSGLPSDRFSAERTGGSVSTLTIQRTQQEDSAVYLCASSTWTGPGNTIYFGEGSWLTVV.

This chain uses TRBV5-6 with TRBJ1-2, with TRBD1 matching 7 bases. Losses at the gene ends were 3 bases for V and 4 bases for J; bases not matched to a gene: 6. This CDR3 region has 14 residues. CDR1 and CDR2 from the germline V gene are SGHDT and YYEEEE. CDR3 sequence (DNA): TGTGCCAGCAGCTCGACAGGGTTCAGCTATGGCTACACCTTC. This sequence encodes CASSSTGFSYGYTF.

This clone was detected only once. The rearrangement joins TRBV6-5 to TRBJ1-2; 9 bases align to TRBD1. The CDR3 covers 11 residues. The J segment lost 5 bases and the V segment lost 8 bases, leaving 0 bases of the junction unmatched. Looked up from germline, CDR1 is MNHEY and CDR2 is SVGAGI. As DNA, the CDR3 is TGTGCCAGCGGGACAGGGTATGGCTACACCTTC. Translated: CASGTGYGYTF.

This chain links TRBV7-2 with TRBJ2-4, with 9 bases that match TRBD1. Germline CDR1 reads SGHTA; CDR2 reads FQGNSA. Trimming cost V 3 bases and J 11 bases; bases outside gene matches: 5. CDR3 length: 13 amino acids. CDR3 DNA sequence: TGTGCCAGCAGCTTGTCCGGGACAGGGTTTCAGTACTTC. Translated, it gives CASSLSGTGFQYF. Using reference TRBV7-2 and TRBJ2-4 for the parts outside the CDR3, the full variable domain is GAGVSQSPSNKVTEKGKDVELRCDPISGHTALYWYRQSLGQGLEFLIYFQGNSAPDKSGLPSDRFSAERTGGSVSTLTIQRTQQEDSAVYLCASSLSGTGFQYFGAGTRLSVL.

The V call is TRBV12-5, the J call TRBJ2-3; 9 nucleotides agree with TRBD2. Looked up from germline, CDR1 is LGHNT and CDR2 is FRNRAP. The CDR3 has 17 amino acids. V shed 6 bases and J 1 base; nucleotides not matched to a gene: 11. CDR3 coding DNA: TGTGCTAGTGGCCCCCCGCTTGAGCGGGAGGGCACAGATACGCAGTATTTT. Translation gives CASGPPLEREGTDTQYF. The full variable domain, in which reference TRBV12-5 and TRBJ2-3 provide the parts outside the CDR3, is DARVTQTPRHKVTEMGQEVTMRCQPILGHNTVFWYRQTMMQGLELLAYFRNRAPLDDSGMPKDRFSAEMPDATLATLKIQPSEPRDSAVYFCASGPPLEREGTDTQYFGPGTRLTVL.

The CDR3 DNA is TGCGCCAGCAGTCAAGGGGACAGTCTCATGAACACTGAAGCTTTCTTT. This translates into CASSQGDSLMNTEAFF. The chain carries TRBV23-1 and TRBJ1-1, with TRBD1 matching over 7 bases. TRBV23-1 is marked as an open reading frame, function uncertain. V trimming: 2 bases; J trimming: 0 bases; junction bases outside the gene matches: 6. There are 16 residues in the CDR3.

The V gene is TRBV2, the J gene TRBJ2-1, with 9 nucleotides matching TRBD1. After removal of 7 bases from V and 6 bases from J, the junction contained 7 bases not matched to a gene. The CDR3 totals 14 residues. Germline CDR1 SNHLY, CDR2 FYNNEI. CDR3 nucleotides: TGTGCCAGCATCCCCGGGACAGGGAGCAATGAGCAGTTCTTC. It translates to CASIPGTGSNEQFF.

V gene TRBV4-3 combines with J gene TRBJ1-1, with D possibly TRBD1 on 5 matching bases. The germline CDR1 and CDR2 sequences are LGHNA and YSLEER. The CDR3 length is 15 residues. V gave up 2 bases and J gave up 2 bases, with 12 bases separating them. The CDR3 nucleotides read TGCGCCAGCAGCCAACTAAGGGGATACAACACTGAAGCTTTCTTT. As protein: CASSQLRGYNTEAFF.

In this sample, this clone turned up a few times. V is TRBV30 and J is TRBJ1-5, with D perhaps TRBD1 (6 bases). V was cut by 0 bases and J by 5 bases, with 8 bases left in between. Germline V gene data show CDR1 as GTSNPN and CDR2 as SVGIG (reference sequence). The CDR3 is 13 amino acids. CDR3 in amino acids: CAWSVQGYQPQHF. The CDR3 region has the DNA TGTGCCTGGAGTGTACAGGGTTATCAGCCCCAGCATTTT.

The gene calls are TRBV18 and TRBJ2-7; D gene unclear. CDR1 KGHSH and CDR2 LQKENI come from the germline V gene. This CDR3 contains 11 residues. V was pared by 2 bases and J by 7 bases, with 6 bases between. The DNA for the CDR3 is TGTGCCAGCTCACCAAGTAAGGAGCAGTACGTC. It is translated as CASSPSKEQYV.

The V and J genes are TRBV4-3 and TRBJ1-4; D unclear. CDR3 length: 14 amino acids. Trimming took 1 base from V and 8 from J, leaving 11 bases between them. Germline CDR1 LGHNA, CDR2 YSLEER. CDR3 nucleotides: TGCGCCAGCAGCCAAGTTCGCCCTAGCGAAAAACTGTTTTTT. Its translation: CASSQVRPSEKLFF.

The chain links TRBV5-1 to TRBJ1-4; tentatively, D is TRBD1 (6 bases). Germline V gives CDR1 SGHRS, CDR2 YFSETQ. Trimming removed 4 bases at V and 4 bases at J, with 17 bases between. The CDR3 has 16 residues. The CDR3 loop is CASSIRPEDSNEKLFF. The DNA for the CDR3 is TGCGCCAGCAGCATACGACCTGAGGACAGTAATGAAAAACTGTTTTTT.

J is TRBJ2-1 and V is TRBV6-5, with D maybe TRBD2 (5 bases). The V gene's germline CDR1 is MNHEY and CDR2 SVGAGI. The CDR3 length is 13 residues. Trimming stripped 2 bases from V and 9 bases from J, with 11 bases between. The CDR3 is CASSYAEGAEQFF. DNA of the CDR3: TGTGCCAGCAGTTACGCCGAGGGTGCTGAGCAGTTCTTC.

A single count supports this clone. The gene calls are TRBV10-1 and TRBJ1-6; 8 nucleotides agree with TRBD1. V shed 7 bases and J 10 bases; nucleotides not matched to a gene: 9. The germline CDR1 and CDR2 sequences are WNHNN and SYGVQD (reference sequence). This CDR3 region has 14 residues. The CDR3 protein is CASNRQGSWSPLHF. The CDR3 coding sequence is TGCGCCAGCAACAGACAGGGGAGTTGGTCACCCCTCCACTTT.